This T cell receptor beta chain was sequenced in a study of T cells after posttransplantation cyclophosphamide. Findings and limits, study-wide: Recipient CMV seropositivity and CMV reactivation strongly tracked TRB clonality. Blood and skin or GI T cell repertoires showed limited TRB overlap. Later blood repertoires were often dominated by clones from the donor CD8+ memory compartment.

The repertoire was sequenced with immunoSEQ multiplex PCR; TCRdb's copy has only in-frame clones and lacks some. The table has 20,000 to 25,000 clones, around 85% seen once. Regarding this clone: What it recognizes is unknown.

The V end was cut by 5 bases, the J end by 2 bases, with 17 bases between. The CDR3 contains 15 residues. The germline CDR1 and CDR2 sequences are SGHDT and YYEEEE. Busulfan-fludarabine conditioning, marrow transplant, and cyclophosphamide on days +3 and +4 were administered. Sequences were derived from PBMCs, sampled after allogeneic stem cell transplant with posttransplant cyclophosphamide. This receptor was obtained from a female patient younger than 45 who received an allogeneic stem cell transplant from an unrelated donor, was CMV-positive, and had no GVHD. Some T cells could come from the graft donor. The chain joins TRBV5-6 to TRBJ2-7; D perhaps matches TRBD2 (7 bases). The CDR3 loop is CASRSRGGAAYEQYF. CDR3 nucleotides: TGTGCCAGCAGGTCTAGGGGGGGGGCAGCCTACGAGCAGTACTTC.